This T cell receptor (beta chain) was observed in a study of cytomegalovirus exposure and HLA in healthy donors. Germline assignment: CDR1 SGHNT and CDR2 YYREEE (reference sequence). The CDR3 is 12 residues long. V lost 4 bases and J 5 bases, leaving 9 bases between the germline ends. With 60 Vbeta and 13 Jbeta primers, the PCR was carried out. Assay used: immunoSEQ multiplex PCR; TCRdb lists only in-frame clones, some missing. The sample includes around 92,000 clones, 60% to 75% of them seen just once. The clonotype comes from a woman aged 70 to 79 in good health and CMV-seropositive. Sequencing used PBMCs. This chain links TRBV5-4 with TRBJ2-5; perhaps TRBD2 as D (6 bases). The CDR3 is CASSPGVETQYF. The CDR3 DNA reads TGTGCCAGCAGCCCGGGGGTGGAGACCCAGTACTTC. The entire variable domain, with the rest obtained from reference TRBV5-4 and TRBJ2-5, is as follows: ETGVTQSPTHLIKTRGQQVTLRCSSQSGHNTVSWYQQALGQGPQFIFQYYREEENGRGNFPPRFSGLQFPNYSSELNVNALELDDSALYLCASSPGVETQYFGPGTRLLVL.